These 5 T cell receptor beta chains were sequenced from one sample in a study of spatial heterogeneity in lung cancer. The antigens for these receptors are not known. Time point: sample taken at primary tumor resection. Notes on the study in general: Tumor mutation count correlated with how many alpha and beta TCRs expanded intratumorally.

TCRdb ran MiXCR on the 5' RACE reads and lists one entry per CDR3 protein. This sample carries about 520 distinct CDR3 sequences, around 24% of them seen once, and the ten largest clones take over 20%. This sample comprised lung tumor tissue, obtained at surgery. Source of these receptors: a male donor with early-stage non-small cell lung cancer.

The V and J genes are TRBV20-1 and TRBJ1-6; D perhaps matches TRBD1 (6 bases). The CDR3 sequence is 16 residues long. The V end was cut by 0 bases, the J end by 7 bases, with 16 bases between. Germline values: CDR1 DFQATT, CDR2 SNEGSKA (reference sequence). CDR3 protein: CSARDLIGQPNSPLHF. As DNA, the CDR3 is TGCAGTGCTAGAGATCTTATAGGACAGCCGAATTCACCCCTCCACTTT.

V usage is TRBV7-8 and J usage is TRBJ2-7; the D gene is possibly TRBD2 (7 bases). V was shortened by 9 bases and J by 1 base, with 13 bases between the two germline ends. The CDR3 spans 13 residues. Germline assignment: CDR1 SGHVS and CDR2 FQNEAQ. The CDR3 protein is CASRGGDSYEQYF. The CDR3 DNA follows: TGTGCCAGTCGAGGGGGGGATTCCTACGAGCAGTACTTC.

The chain has TRBV11-1 and TRBJ2-2, with D possibly being TRBD1 (6 bases). V was shortened by 5 bases and J by 2 bases, with 21 bases between the two germline ends. From germline, CDR1 is SGHAT and CDR2 FQDESV (reference sequence). The CDR3 is 18 residues long. This CDR3 reads CASSPNYGQFGNTGELFF. The CDR3 DNA follows: TGTGCCAGCAGCCCGAACTATGGACAGTTTGGAAACACCGGGGAGCTGTTTTTT.

By frequency in the sample, this clonotype is large. This rearrangement joins TRBV20-1 to TRBJ1-5; D is uncertain. This CDR3 contains 13 residues. V was cut by 5 bases and J by 4 bases, with 12 bases left in between. From germline, CDR1 is DFQATT and CDR2 SNEGSKA (reference sequence). This CDR3 is CSAGEAQNQPQHF. The CDR3 DNA sequence: TGCAGTGCTGGGGAGGCGCAAAATCAGCCCCAGCATTTT.

By frequency in the sample, this clonotype is medium-sized. The chain links TRBV11-3 to TRBJ2-3; 9 nucleotides align to TRBD2. Germline CDR1 SGHNT, CDR2 YENEEA. V was pared by 1 base and J by 1 base, with 0 bases of the junction left unmatched. The CDR3 has 15 residues. This chain's CDR3 is CASSLGTSGTDTQYF. The CDR3 DNA is TGTGCCAGCAGCTTAGGGACTAGCGGCACAGATACGCAGTATTTT.